A single sample is the source of the 18 T cell receptor beta chains below, sequenced in a study of T cell responses to AZD1222 COVID-19 vaccine. Some clones are missing from TCRdb's copy, which holds only in-frame ones; the method was immunoSEQ multiplex PCR. The sample contains about 66,000 clones, about 88% of which appear only once. The sample consisted of peripheral blood, taken on day 0 of AZD1222 vaccination. The receptors here all came from an adult in good health.

This chain uses TRBV6-4 with TRBJ2-1, with TRBD2 matching 9 bases. V lost 0 bases to trimming and J lost 3 bases; unmatched junction nucleotides: 3. This CDR3 has 16 residues. In germline, CDR1 is MRHNA, CDR2 SNTAGT. The CDR3 here is CASSDSTSGDYNEQFF. The CDR3 bases are TGTGCCAGCAGTGACTCGACTAGCGGAGACTACAATGAGCAGTTCTTC.

A few counts support this clone. The rearrangement links TRBV2 to TRBJ1-2, with a tentative D call TRBD1 (5 bases). The germline V gene has CDR1 SNHLY and CDR2 FYNNEI. Trimming cost V 6 bases and J 3 bases, with 17 bases left between them. The CDR3 is 15 residues long. The CDR3 loop is CASRSQDTFHYGYTF. The DNA for the CDR3 is TGTGCCAGCAGAAGCCAGGACACTTTTCACTATGGCTACACCTTC. Drawing the rest from reference TRBV2 and TRBJ1-2, the complete variable domain is EPEVTQTPSHQVTQMGQEVILRCVPISNHLYFYWYRQILGQKVEFLVSFYNNEISEKSEIFDDQFSVERPDGSNFTLKIRSTKLEDSAMYFCASRSQDTFHYGYTFGSGTRLTVV.

The chain employs TRBV19 and TRBJ1-5; 7 nucleotides align to TRBD1. The CDR3 is made up of 13 amino acids. Germline lookup yields CDR1 LNHDA and CDR2 SQIVND (reference sequence). J gave up 4 bases and V 6 bases, and 3 bases lay outside the gene matches. CDR3 nucleotides: TGTGCCAGTAGGGGGACAGCAAATCAGCCCCAGCATTTT. Amino acids: CASRGTANQPQHF.

This clone was seen a single time. The gene calls are TRBV19 and TRBJ1-5; TRBD1 matches at 7 bases. Germline CDR1 and CDR2: LNHDA and SQIVND (reference sequence). V lost 1 base and J lost 10; bases outside the gene matches: 7. The CDR3 length is 14 residues. DNA of the CDR3: TGTGCCAGTAGTATAGTGACACAGGGGAATCCCCAGCATTTT. It yields the protein CASSIVTQGNPQHF.

The chain uses TRBV15 and TRBJ1-1; a possible D gene is TRBD1 (5 bases). Deletions cut 0 bases from V and 6 bases from J, with 11 bases between. CDR3 length: 14 amino acids. Looked up from germline, CDR1 is LNHNV and CDR2 is YYDKDF (reference sequence). The CDR3 region is CATSRDSGRSEAFF. The DNA for the CDR3 is TGTGCCACCAGCAGAGACTCAGGGCGGTCTGAAGCTTTCTTT.

The rearrangement uses TRBV7-2 and TRBJ2-2; D gene unclear. Germline V lookup: CDR1 SGHTA, CDR2 FQGNSA. V dropped 1 base and J dropped 3 bases, with 6 bases sitting between them. CDR3 length: 14 amino acids. DNA of the CDR3: TGTGCCAGCAGCTTAGTCGGAGACACCGGGGAGCTGTTTTTT. Its translation: CASSLVGDTGELFF.

V usage is TRBV6-6 and J usage is TRBJ2-2, with a weak D call TRBD2 (6 bases). CDR1 and CDR2 from the germline V gene are MNHNY and SVGAGI (reference sequence). V dropped 5 bases and J dropped 8 bases, with 24 bases sitting between them. CDR3 length: 17 residues. The CDR3 DNA reads as TGTGCCAGCAGTCGCTCCGGGGTGGCCTCCGGGGGAGGGGAGCTGTTTTTT. Encoded protein: CASSRSGVASGGGELFF.

The chain employs TRBV19 and TRBJ2-4, with D uncertain. V was shortened by 3 bases and J by 1 base, with 19 bases between the two germline ends. This CDR3 has 18 residues. Germline assignment: CDR1 LNHDA and CDR2 SQIVND (reference sequence). The CDR3 coding sequence is TGTGCCAGTAGTATCTCTATAGGCCCCCCTTTGGCCAAAAACATTCAGTACTTC. Protein product: CASSISIGPPLAKNIQYF.

The chain combines TRBV5-1 with TRBJ1-3; D ambiguous. The CDR3 extends over 16 amino acids. CDR1 is SGHRS and CDR2 is YFSETQ in the germline V gene. Deletions cut 0 bases from V and 4 bases from J, with 14 bases between. The CDR3 DNA is TGCGCCAGCAGCTTGGGGCCGCTTATGTCCGGAAACACCATATATTTT. Translating gives CASSLGPLMSGNTIYF.

The rearrangement links TRBV19 to TRBJ2-2; TRBD2 is a possible D gene (5 bases). With 5 bases removed from V and 0 bases from J, the gap between germline ends came to 10 bases. This CDR3 is 15 amino acids long. Per germline, CDR1 LNHDA and CDR2 SQIVND (reference sequence). The CDR3 region has the DNA TGTGCCAGTAGTGGATGGGGAGCGAACACCGGGGAGCTGTTTTTT. Translation: CASSGWGANTGELFF.

The CDR3: CSGGLMPPQPQHF. The CDR3 nucleotides are TGCAGCGGGGGACTGATGCCTCCCCAGCCCCAGCATTTT. The chain links TRBV29-1 to TRBJ1-5, with D possibly TRBD1 on 5 matching bases. CDR1 is SQVTM, CDR2 ANQGSEA, per germline. This CDR3 region has 13 residues. V was cut by 7 bases and J by 7 bases, with 17 bases left in between.

V gene TRBV27 combines with J gene TRBJ2-2; 11 nucleotides align to TRBD2. The V gene's germline CDR1 is MNHEY and CDR2 SMNVEV (reference sequence). The V and J ends lost 6 bases and 4 bases, in that order; junction bases with no gene match: 7. The CDR3 sequence is 16 residues long. The chain's CDR3 is CASSLLAGVGTGELFF. The CDR3 bases are TGTGCCAGCAGCTTACTAGCGGGAGTCGGCACCGGGGAGCTGTTTTTT.

This rearrangement joins TRBV7-9 to TRBJ1-5; TRBD1 matches 7 bases. The junction had 5 bases not matched to a gene; V was cut back by 6 bases and J by 0 bases. Germline-derived CDR1 and CDR2 are SEHNR and FQNEAQ (reference sequence). CDR3 length: 15 amino acids. The CDR3 sequence is CASSKGTDSNQPQHF. CDR3 nucleotide sequence: TGTGCCAGCAGTAAAGGGACAGATAGCAATCAGCCCCAGCATTTT. The variable domain in full, completed from reference TRBV7-9 and TRBJ1-5, reads DTGVSQNPRHKITKRGQNVTFRCDPISEHNRLYWYRQTLGQGPEFLTYFQNEAQLEKSRLLSDRFSAERPKGSFSTLEIQRTEQGDSAMYLCASSKGTDSNQPQHFGDGTRLSIL.

The sample holds a few counts of this clone. V gene TRBV24-1 combines with J gene TRBJ1-5, with D possibly TRBD1 on 5 matching bases. CDR1 and CDR2 (germline): KGHDR, SFDVKD. V gave up 0 bases and J gave up 0 bases, with 17 bases separating them. The CDR3 is made up of 19 amino acids. CDR3 amino acids: CATSDLLRTLNYSNQPQHF. Here the CDR3 DNA reads TGTGCCACCAGTGATTTGCTCCGGACATTAAACTATAGCAATCAGCCCCAGCATTTT.

The chain is built from TRBV30 and TRBJ2-3; D perhaps matches TRBD1 (5 bases). Per germline, CDR1 GTSNPN and CDR2 SVGIG (reference sequence). The CDR3 extends over 13 amino acids. V lost 6 bases to trimming and J lost 2 bases, with 12 bases between them. The CDR3 region is CACTGGATDTQYF. CDR3 in DNA: TGTGCCTGTACGGGTGGGGCCACAGATACGCAGTATTTT.

J is TRBJ2-7 and V is TRBV4-3; 10 bases match TRBD1. Germline V gives CDR1 LGHNA, CDR2 YSLEER. J gave up 7 bases and V 1 base, and 7 bases lay outside the gene matches. This CDR3 contains 15 residues. For the CDR3, the DNA is TGCGCCAGCAGCCAAGCCTTAGGGACAGGGGTAGAGCAGTACTTC. This translates into CASSQALGTGVEQYF.

The chain links TRBV11-3 to TRBJ1-3; D might be TRBD1 (5 bases). The CDR3 has 13 residues. Germline CDR1 reads SGHNT; CDR2 reads YENEEA. The ends were cut back, 6 bases at V and 1 base at J, with 7 bases in the middle. CDR3 loop: CASRAGSGNTIYF. CDR3 bases: TGTGCCAGCAGAGCAGGGTCTGGAAACACCATATATTTT.

This clone appeared a few times. The J gene is TRBJ2-7, the V gene TRBV3-1 (or the pseudogene TRBV3-2), with D possibly TRBD1 on 5 matching bases. This CDR3 region has 12 residues. Trimming left V 4 bases short and J 12 bases short, with 16 bases between. Germline CDR1 reads LGHDT; CDR2 reads YNNKEL (reference sequence). The chain's CDR3 is CASSRVQGPRYF. CDR3 in DNA: TGTGCCAGCAGCCGTGTGCAGGGTCCGCGGTACTTC.